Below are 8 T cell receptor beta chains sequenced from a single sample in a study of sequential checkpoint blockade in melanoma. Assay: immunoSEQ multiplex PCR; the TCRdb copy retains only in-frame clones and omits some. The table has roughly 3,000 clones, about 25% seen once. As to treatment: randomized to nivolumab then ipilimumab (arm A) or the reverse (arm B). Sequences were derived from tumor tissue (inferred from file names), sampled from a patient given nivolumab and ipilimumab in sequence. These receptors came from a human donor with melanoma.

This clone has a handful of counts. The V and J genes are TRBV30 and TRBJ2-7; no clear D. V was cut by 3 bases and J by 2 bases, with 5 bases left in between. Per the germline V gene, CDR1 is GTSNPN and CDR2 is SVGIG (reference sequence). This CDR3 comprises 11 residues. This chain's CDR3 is CAWRETYEQYF. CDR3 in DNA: TGTGCCTGGAGGGAAACCTACGAGCAGTACTTC.

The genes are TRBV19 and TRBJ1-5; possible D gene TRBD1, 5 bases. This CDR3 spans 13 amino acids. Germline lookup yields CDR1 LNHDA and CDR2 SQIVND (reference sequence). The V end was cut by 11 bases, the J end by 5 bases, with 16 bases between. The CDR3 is CAGAKGLYQPQHF. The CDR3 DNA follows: TGTGCCGGGGCGAAAGGGTTGTATCAGCCCCAGCATTTT.

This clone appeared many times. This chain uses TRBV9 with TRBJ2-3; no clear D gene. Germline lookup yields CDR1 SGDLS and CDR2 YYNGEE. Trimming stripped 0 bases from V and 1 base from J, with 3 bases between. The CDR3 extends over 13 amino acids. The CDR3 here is CASSVGGTDTQYF. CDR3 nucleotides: TGTGCCAGCAGCGTAGGGGGCACAGATACGCAGTATTTT.

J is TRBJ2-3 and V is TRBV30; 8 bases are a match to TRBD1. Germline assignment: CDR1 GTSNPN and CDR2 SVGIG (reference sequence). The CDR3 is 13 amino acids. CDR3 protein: CAGRTGRTDTQYF. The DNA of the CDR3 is TGTGCTGGAAGGACAGGGCGAACAGATACGCAGTATTTT.

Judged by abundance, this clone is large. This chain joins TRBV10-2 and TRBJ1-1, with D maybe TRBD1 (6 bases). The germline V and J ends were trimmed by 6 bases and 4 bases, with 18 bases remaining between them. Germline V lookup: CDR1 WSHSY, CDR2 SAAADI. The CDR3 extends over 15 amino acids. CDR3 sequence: CASSPGQGFGTEAFF. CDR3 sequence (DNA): TGCGCCAGCAGCCCCGGGCAGGGGTTTGGCACTGAAGCTTTCTTT.

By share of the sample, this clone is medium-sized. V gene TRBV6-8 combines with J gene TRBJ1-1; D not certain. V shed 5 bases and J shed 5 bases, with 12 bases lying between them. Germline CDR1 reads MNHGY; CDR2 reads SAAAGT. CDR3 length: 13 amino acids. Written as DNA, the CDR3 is TGTGCCAGCAGTCCACACCTTAGGACTGAAGCTTTCTTT. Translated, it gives CASSPHLRTEAFF.

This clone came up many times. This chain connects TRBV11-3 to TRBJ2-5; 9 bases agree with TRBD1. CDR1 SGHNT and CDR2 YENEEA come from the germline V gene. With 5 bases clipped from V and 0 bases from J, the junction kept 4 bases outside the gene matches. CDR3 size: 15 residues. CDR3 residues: CASSRGQGDQETQYF. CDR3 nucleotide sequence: TGTGCCAGCAGCCGGGGACAGGGCGACCAAGAGACCCAGTACTTC.

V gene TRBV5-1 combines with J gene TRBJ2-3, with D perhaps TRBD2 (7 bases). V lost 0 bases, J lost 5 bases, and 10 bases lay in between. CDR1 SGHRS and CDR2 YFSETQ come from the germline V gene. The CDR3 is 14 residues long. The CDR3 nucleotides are TGCGCCAGCAGCTTGGCGGGGGGCCTAGATACGCAGTATTTT. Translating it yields CASSLAGGLDTQYF.